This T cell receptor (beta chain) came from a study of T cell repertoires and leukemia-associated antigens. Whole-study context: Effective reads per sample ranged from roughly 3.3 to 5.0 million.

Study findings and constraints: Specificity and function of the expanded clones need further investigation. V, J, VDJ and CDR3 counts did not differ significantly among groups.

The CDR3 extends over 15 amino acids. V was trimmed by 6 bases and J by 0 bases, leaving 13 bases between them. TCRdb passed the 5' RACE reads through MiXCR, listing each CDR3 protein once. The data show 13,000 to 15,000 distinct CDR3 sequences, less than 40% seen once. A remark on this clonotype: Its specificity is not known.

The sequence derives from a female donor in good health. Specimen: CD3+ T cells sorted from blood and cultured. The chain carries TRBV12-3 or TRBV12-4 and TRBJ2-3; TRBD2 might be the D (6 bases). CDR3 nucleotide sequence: TGTGCCAGCAGAAGGCTGGGACTCAGCACAGATACGCAGTATTTT. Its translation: CASRRLGLSTDTQYF.